The rows below give T cell receptor beta chains drawn from one sample of a study of cytotoxic CD8 clonotypes in ibrutinib-treated CLL. Libraries were prepared by immunoSEQ multiplex PCR; TCRdb keeps only in-frame clonotypes and omits some of them. This table holds around 300,000 clones, approximately 80% found once. This specimen was PBMCs, taken before ibrutinib treatment. Receptors originate from a human donor with chronic lymphocytic leukemia. Each CDR3 is given with its conserved first and last residue. A D gene is named only where the DNA matches it firmly. Rows may omit the clone size; those that give it use once, few, many or a size class.

clone size: NA; J gene: TRBJ2-1; V gene: TRBV5-4; D gene: NA; CDR3 protein: CASSLYTAALHNEQFF; CDR3 DNA: TGTGCCAGCAGCTTGTATACAGCGGCTCTTCACAATGAGCAGTTCTTC
clone size: NA; J gene: TRBJ1-2; V gene: TRBV27; D gene: TRBD1; CDR3 protein: CASSLATGGSGYTF; CDR3 DNA: TGTGCCAGCAGTTTAGCAACAGGGGGCTCTGGCTACACCTTC
clone size: NA; J gene: TRBJ2-3; V gene: TRBV30; D gene: TRBD1; CDR3 protein: CAWTGTGGWTDTQYF; CDR3 DNA: TGTGCCTGGACCGGGACAGGGGGGTGGACAGATACGCAGTATTTT
clone size: NA; J gene: TRBJ1-5; V gene: TRBV6-7; D gene: TRBD1; CDR3 protein: CASSYCRGSTRSNQPQHF; CDR3 DNA: TGTGCCAGCAGTTACTGCAGGGGGTCGACTAGGAGCAATCAGCCCCAGCATTTT
clone size: few; J gene: TRBJ2-7; V gene: TRBV4-1; D gene: TRBD1; CDR3 protein: CASSPLRGQGGPEQYF; CDR3 DNA: TGCGCCAGCAGCCCCTTGAGGGGACAGGGGGGGCCCGAGCAGTACTTC
clone size: NA; J gene: TRBJ1-1; V gene: TRBV29-1; D gene: NA; CDR3 protein: CSVDRTLAEAFF; CDR3 DNA: TGCAGCGTTGATAGGACCCTCGCTGAAGCTTTCTTT
clone size: few; J gene: TRBJ2-7; V gene: TRBV27; D gene: TRBD2; CDR3 protein: CASSRGLAPYEQYF; CDR3 DNA: TGTGCCAGCAGTCGGGGACTAGCTCCCTACGAGCAGTACTTC
clone size: NA; J gene: TRBJ2-7; V gene: TRBV29-1; D gene: TRBD2; CDR3 protein: CSVEVLSRGSNLYEQYF; CDR3 DNA: TGCAGCGTTGAAGTATTATCCCGCGGGAGTAACCTTTACGAGCAGTACTTC
clone size: NA; J gene: TRBJ2-3; V gene: TRBV7-2; D gene: TRBD2; CDR3 protein: CASSTPPAGRTDTQYF; CDR3 DNA: TGTGCCAGCAGCACACCCCCAGCGGGGCGCACAGATACGCAGTATTTT
clone size: NA; J gene: TRBJ1-1; V gene: TRBV14; D gene: NA; CDR3 protein: CASSQASFWLNTEAFF; CDR3 DNA: TGTGCCAGCAGCCAAGCATCTTTCTGGTTGAACACTGAAGCTTTCTTT
clone size: NA; J gene: TRBJ2-5; V gene: TRBV19; D gene: TRBD1; CDR3 protein: CASSIDRGKETQYF; CDR3 DNA: TGTGCCAGTAGTATTGACAGGGGGAAAGAGACCCAGTACTTC
clone size: NA; J gene: TRBJ2-7; V gene: TRBV30; D gene: NA; CDR3 protein: CAWKGNYEQYF; CDR3 DNA: TGTGCCTGGAAGGGGAACTACGAGCAGTACTTC
clone size: NA; J gene: TRBJ1-1; V gene: TRBV30; D gene: NA; CDR3 protein: CAWSVLSQVGNTEAFF; CDR3 DNA: TGTGCCTGGAGTGTATTGTCGCAGGTGGGGAACACTGAAGCTTTCTTT
clone size: NA; J gene: TRBJ2-7; V gene: TRBV4-1; D gene: NA; CDR3 protein: CASSEGTSYEQYF; CDR3 DNA: TGCGCCAGCAGCGAGGGGACCTCCTACGAGCAGTACTTC
clone size: NA; J gene: TRBJ1-3; V gene: TRBV6-6; D gene: NA; CDR3 protein: CASSYQVRSGNTIYF; CDR3 DNA: TGTGCCAGCAGTTACCAGGTGCGCTCTGGAAACACCATATATTTT
clone size: NA; J gene: TRBJ2-2; V gene: TRBV15; D gene: NA; CDR3 protein: CATKEYTGELFF; CDR3 DNA: TGTGCCACCAAGGAGTACACCGGGGAGCTGTTTTTT
clone size: NA; J gene: TRBJ2-5; V gene: TRBV7-9; D gene: TRBD1; CDR3 protein: CASSLSGQGTQYF; CDR3 DNA: TGTGCCAGCAGCTTATCTGGACAGGGGACCCAGTACTTC